One and the same sample provided the 5 T cell receptor beta chains below, sequenced in a study of vaccination and CD4 T cells after COVID-19. Treatment specified: roughly nine-day PBMC culture with coronavirus spike peptide pools or control peptides (ViraFEST assay). Cultured CD4+ T-cell DNA underwent Oncomine TCR Beta short-read sequencing. MiXCR, run by TCRdb on the PCR reads, gives a single entry per CDR3 protein. Altogether tens of thousands of distinct CDR3 sequences are present, 70% being singletons, with the ten largest covering roughly 9.4%. These TCRs' antigens remain unknown. The sequenced sample was CD4+ T cells from blood, cultured in vitro. The receptor source for this set is a human donor who had recovered from COVID-19.

V gene TRBV6-5 combines with J gene TRBJ1-5; 7 bases are shared with TRBD1. J was trimmed by 6 bases and V by 0 bases; bases with no gene match: 2. Germline CDR1 MNHEY, CDR2 SVGAGI. The length of the CDR3 is 14 residues. CDR3: CASSYSGGFQPQHF. The CDR3 DNA reads as TGTGCCAGCAGTTACTCAGGGGGCTTTCAGCCCCAGCATTTT.

As to this clonotype: Its ends do not fully match the called genes, so a read error is possible. The chain couples TRBV6-5 to TRBJ2-2; D unresolved. CDR3 length: 13 amino acids. CDR1 is MNHEY, CDR2 SVGAGI, per germline. In DNA form, the CDR3 reads TGTGCCAGCGGTTACCCGTCGACCGGGGAGCTGTTTTTT. Its translation: CASGYPSTGELFF.

The gene calls are TRBV15 and TRBJ1-6; a possible D gene is TRBD1 (5 bases). V lost 3 bases to trimming and J lost 9 bases, with 18 bases between them. Germline V gives CDR1 LNHNV, CDR2 YYDKDF (reference sequence). This CDR3 spans 16 amino acids. The CDR3 bases are TGTGCCACCAGCAGCCCCGGGGCAGGGTTGGGTTCACCCCTCCACTTT. Its protein product is CATSSPGAGLGSPLHF.

The rearrangement joins TRBV30 to TRBJ1-2; the D is unclear. Looked up from germline, CDR1 is GTSNPN and CDR2 is SVGIG (reference sequence). The CDR3 extends over 13 amino acids. V lost 0 bases and J lost 4, with 9 bases in between. The CDR3 loop is CAWSVLRFYGYTF. DNA for the CDR3: TGTGCCTGGAGTGTTTTAAGATTCTATGGCTACACCTTC.

In its sample, this clonotype was seen a few times. V usage is TRBV6-2 or TRBV6-3 and J usage is TRBJ1-2; D is uncertain. The CDR3 loop spans 11 amino acids. Per germline, CDR1 MNHEY and CDR2 SVGEGT. The V and J ends lost 2 bases and 7 bases respectively, with 5 bases between them. Written as DNA, the CDR3 is TGTGCCAGCAGTTACCCTGGTGGCTACACCTTC. Amino acids: CASSYPGGYTF.